This T cell receptor beta chain was obtained from a study of blood T cell repertoires in COVID-19. The CDR3 runs to 13 residues. The ends were cut back, 6 bases at V and 6 bases at J, with 14 bases in the middle. From germline, CDR1 is SNHLY and CDR2 FYNNEI. As processed by the authors: Quantification of nucleated cells was approximated via reference gene primer amplification. Sequencing used immunoSEQ multiplex PCR; TCRdb keeps in-frame clones, though not all of them. That table furnishes V, J and clone size, whereas the DNA furnished D and trimming. The sample shows about 400,000 clones, approximately 88% of them seen only once. Participants were aged 18 to 89 years from around 25 US areas.

Sample: PBMCs or T cells enriched from blood (not recorded which). The receptor was isolated from a woman in her 40s with acute COVID-19. V usage is TRBV2 and J usage is TRBJ1-1, with TRBD1 as a possible D gene (6 bases). CDR3 residues: CASREYRDAEAFF. For the CDR3, the DNA is TGTGCCAGCAGGGAATACAGGGACGCTGAAGCTTTCTTT.